The clone carrying this T cell receptor (beta chain) was counted ten times or more. Its antigen is not known. PBMCs were obtained from about 10 ml fresh peripheral blood. There were TCR beta CDR3 regions amplified from RNA transcripts. HTBI primers drove first-round RT-PCR of the TCR CDR3. In TCRdb, the multiplex PCR reads were re-called with MiXCR into one record per CDR3 protein. Of 410,000 or so distinct CDR3 sequences in the sample, about 15% were seen once. This specimen belongs to a study of T cells in Graves' hyperthyroidism and ophthalmopathy. Study-wide results and caveats: Researchers found most expanded thyroid clonotypes above 0.001 in blood as well.

The sample taken for sequencing was blood. The origin of this receptor is a man aged 18 to 29 with Graves' ophthalmopathy.

This CDR3 is CASSRELEQYF. DNA of the CDR3: TGTGCCAGCAGCAGGGAACTCGAGCAGTACTTC. The chain employs TRBV3-1 and TRBJ2-7; D gene ambiguous. V was pared by 5 bases and J by 6 bases, with 8 bases between. From germline, CDR1 is LGHDT and CDR2 YNNKEL (reference sequence). This CDR3 spans 11 amino acids.